This T cell receptor beta chain is drawn from a study of CD8 T cells in Susac syndrome. V gave up 4 bases and J gave up 0 bases, with 10 bases separating them. The CDR3 has 15 residues. In germline, CDR1 is SGHVS, CDR2 FQNEAQ. Blood CD8+ and CD4+ T cells underwent high-throughput TCR beta sequencing. Treatment-naive patients with stable or active relapsing-remitting disease served as multiple sclerosis controls. In contrast to the negatively isolated CD8+ and CD4+ T cells, TEMRA cells were FACS-enriched. This clonotype is a singleton in its sample. An input of about 0.5 to 1 ug of RNA was subjected to reverse transcription using random hexamers. The method of amplification for TCR beta CDR3 was immunoSEQ multiplex PCR, covering 54 Vbeta and 13 Jbeta. TCRdb re-analysed the immunoSEQ multiplex PCR reads in MiXCR, keeping a single row per CDR3 protein. Among under 150,000 distinct CDR3 sequences listed, under 95% were seen once.

The sequence derives from a human donor with multiple sclerosis. The genes are TRBV7-8 and TRBJ1-3; unclear D gene. The specimen was CD8+ T cells from PBMCs. CDR3 protein: CASSSDGSSGNTIYF. The CDR3 nucleotides are TGTGCCAGCAGCTCCGACGGGAGCTCTGGAAACACCATATATTTT. Using reference TRBV7-8 and TRBJ1-3 for the parts outside the CDR3, the full variable domain is GAGVSQSPRYKVAKRGQDVALRCDPISGHVSLFWYQQALGQGPEFLTYFQNEAQLDKSGLPSDRFFAERPEGSVSTLKIQRTQQEDSAVYLCASSSDGSSGNTIYFGEGSWLTVV.